Shown below are 19 T cell receptor beta chains from a single sample sequenced in a study of shared clonotypes between healthy human individuals. TCRdb's copy holds only in-frame clones and misses some; the assay was immunoSEQ multiplex PCR. The top ten clones hold under 0.45% of a sample with more than 2,000,000 clones, roughly 93% of them seen once. The source material was naive CD4+ T cells from PBMCs. Subset indicated: CD45RA+ positively selected. Receptor source: a man aged 18-30 years in good health. Some clones in this sample may be carry-over from other donors' samples.

This clone is a singleton in its sample. Other DNA sequences in the same sample also yield this CDR3. J is TRBJ2-3 and V is TRBV9; 12 nucleotides align to TRBD2. Germline CDR1 SGDLS, CDR2 YYNGEE. The CDR3 runs 16 residues. The trim removed 0 bases at V and 3 bases at J, leaving 2 bases unmatched. The CDR3 spells CASSVVLAGGTDTQYF. Here the CDR3 DNA reads TGTGCCAGCAGCGTAGTACTAGCGGGAGGAACAGATACGCAGTATTTT.

This clone was counted only a few times. The J gene is TRBJ1-1, the V gene TRBV5-1; D possibly corresponds to TRBD1 (5 bases). Germline CDR1 reads SGHRS; CDR2 reads YFSETQ. CDR3 size: 14 residues. The V gene lost 2 bases and the J gene lost 3 bases, with 11 bases spanning the gap. CDR3 in amino acids: CASSFSGWDTEAFF. CDR3 nucleotide sequence: TGCGCCAGCAGCTTTTCAGGGTGGGACACTGAAGCTTTCTTT.

The chain uses TRBV11-2 and TRBJ1-2, with 11 positions matching TRBD1. The CDR3 spans 16 residues. V gave up 5 bases and J gave up 7 bases; unmatched junction bases: 12. Germline CDR1 is SGHAT and CDR2 is FQNNGV. For the CDR3, the DNA is TGTGCCAGCAGCCCCCTAAGGACAGGGGGCGCAGGTGGCTACACCTTC. As protein: CASSPLRTGGAGGYTF.

The V and J genes are TRBV2 and TRBJ2-7, with 10 bases aligning to TRBD2. After removal of 5 bases from V and 1 base from J, the junction contained 11 bases not matched to a gene. The length of the CDR3 is 17 residues. Germline V gene lookup returns CDR1 SNHLY and CDR2 FYNNEI. The chain's CDR3 is CASSQRVGLAVSYEQYF. The DNA of the CDR3 is TGTGCCAGCAGTCAACGGGTCGGACTAGCGGTTTCCTACGAGCAGTACTTC.

This clone was recorded once. The V call is TRBV7-9, the J call TRBJ2-1, with 8 bases identical to TRBD1. V dropped 3 bases and J dropped 2; count of bases not matched to a gene: 6. This CDR3 comprises 16 residues. Germline V gives CDR1 SEHNR, CDR2 FQNEAQ (reference sequence). The CDR3 region is CASSLRTGTPYNEQFF. The CDR3 coding sequence is TGTGCCAGCAGCTTGAGGACAGGGACACCCTACAATGAGCAGTTCTTC.

This clone turned up a few times. V usage is TRBV2 and J usage is TRBJ2-2; the D gene could be TRBD1 or TRBD2 (5 bases each). Germline CDR1 SNHLY, CDR2 FYNNEI. The length of the CDR3 is 15 residues. Trimming took off 7 bases at V and 1 base at J, with 13 bases between the two ends. As DNA, the CDR3 is TGTGCCAGCAACGGGGCAGCGGTGAACACCGGGGAGCTGTTTTTT. Protein sequence: CASNGAAVNTGELFF.

The chain combines TRBV6-8 with TRBJ2-7; 7 bases agree with TRBD1. The CDR3 is 12 amino acids. Germline-derived CDR1 and CDR2 are MNHGY and SAAAGT. The V and J ends lost 7 bases and 6 bases, in that order; junction bases with no gene match: 6. The CDR3 here is CASKDRISEQYF. CDR3 coding DNA: TGTGCCAGCAAGGACAGGATCTCCGAGCAGTACTTC.

The chain links TRBV5-4 to TRBJ1-4, with 8 bases fitting TRBD1. Germline CDR1 reads SGHNT; CDR2 reads YYREEE (reference sequence). The V segment lost 2 bases and the J segment 8 bases; nucleotides outside the gene matches: 5. This CDR3 is 14 amino acids long. DNA of the CDR3: TGTGCCAGCAGCTTTGACAGGGGAGAAGAAAAACTGTTTTTT. It is translated as CASSFDRGEEKLFF.

This chain uses TRBV5-1 with TRBJ1-1; unclear D gene. V was pared by 5 bases and J by 1 base, with 9 bases between. Germline CDR1 and CDR2: SGHRS and YFSETQ. This CDR3 is 13 amino acids long. The CDR3 region is CASSSAPNTEAFF. The CDR3 region has the DNA TGCGCCAGCAGTTCCGCCCCGAACACTGAAGCTTTCTTT.

The V gene is TRBV29-1, the J gene TRBJ2-3; 7 bases map to TRBD2. The CDR3 has 14 residues. V dropped 6 bases and J dropped 1; count of bases not matched to a gene: 7. Looked up from germline, CDR1 is SQVTM and CDR2 is ANQGSEA. In nucleotides, the CDR3 is TGCAGCGTGGGGCGGGGGAGCGGCACAGATACGCAGTATTTT. It translates to CSVGRGSGTDTQYF.

The chain couples TRBV28 to TRBJ2-7, with D possibly being TRBD2 (7 bases). V was shortened by 6 bases and J by 3 bases, with 18 bases between the two germline ends. The CDR3 length is 15 residues. Germline assignment: CDR1 MDHEN and CDR2 SYDVKM. For the CDR3, the DNA is TGTGCCAGCAGCCCGGGGGGCACAGGGAACTACGAGCAGTACTTC. This gives the protein CASSPGGTGNYEQYF.

The chain uses TRBV11-1 and TRBJ2-5; D remains unclear. The CDR3 runs 13 residues. The germline V gene encodes CDR1 SGHAT and CDR2 FQDESV (reference sequence). V lost 4 bases to trimming and J lost 5 bases, with 11 bases between them. The CDR3 loop is CASSSSGRETQYF. The CDR3, as DNA: TGTGCCAGCAGCTCCTCCGGGCGGGAGACCCAGTACTTC. Using reference TRBV11-1 and TRBJ2-5 for the parts outside the CDR3, the full variable domain is EAEVAQSPRYKITEKSQAVAFWCDPISGHATLYWYRQILGQGPELLVQFQDESVVDDSQLPKDRFSAERLKGVDSTLKIQPAELGDSAMYLCASSSSGRETQYFGPGTRLLVL.

This chain joins TRBV18 and TRBJ2-2, with 14 bases fitting TRBD2. The CDR3 consists of 17 residues. Looked up from germline, CDR1 is KGHSH and CDR2 is LQKENI. The J segment lost 3 bases and the V segment lost 3 bases, leaving 3 bases of the junction unmatched. CDR3 loop: CASSPGLAGVHTGELFF. The CDR3 bases are TGTGCCAGCTCACCGGGACTAGCGGGAGTCCACACCGGGGAGCTGTTTTTT.

About this clone: In the same sample, other DNA sequences code for this CDR3. The chain combines TRBV7-2 with TRBJ1-2, with D perhaps TRBD1 (5 bases). CDR1 and CDR2 from the germline V gene are SGHTA and FQGNSA. The CDR3 runs to 13 residues. Trimming took 3 bases from V and 4 from J, leaving 9 bases between them. The CDR3 reads CASSLGVGYGYTF. The CDR3 bases are TGTGCCAGCAGCTTGGGGGTCGGCTATGGCTACACCTTC.

The chain employs TRBV27 and TRBJ2-1, with 13 bases matching TRBD2. The CDR3 sequence is 17 residues long. CDR1 is MNHEY and CDR2 is SMNVEV in the germline V gene (reference sequence). The trim removed 5 bases at V and 2 bases at J, leaving 6 bases unmatched. The CDR3 region has the DNA TGTGCCAGCAGTCCAAGGACTAGCGGGAGTACCTACAATGAGCAGTTCTTC. Protein sequence: CASSPRTSGSTYNEQFF.

This sequence joins TRBV5-1 and TRBJ1-1, with D maybe TRBD1 (6 bases). V gave up 2 bases and J gave up 1 base, with 9 bases separating them. CDR1 and CDR2 from the germline V gene are SGHRS and YFSETQ. CDR3 length equals 14 residues. The CDR3 protein is CASSFTGPNTEAFF. For the CDR3, the DNA is TGCGCCAGCAGCTTTACAGGGCCGAACACTGAAGCTTTCTTT.

The rearrangement links TRBV6-6 to TRBJ1-5, with D hard to call. Germline V gene data show CDR1 as MNHNY and CDR2 as SVGAGI (reference sequence). This CDR3 has 13 amino acids. The V end lost 6 bases, the J end lost 2 bases, and 8 bases lay between the germline ends. The CDR3 sequence: CASRRMGNQPQHF. The CDR3 nucleotides are TGTGCCAGCAGACGGATGGGCAATCAGCCCCAGCATTTT.

The V call is TRBV7-9, the J call TRBJ2-7; 9 nucleotides align to TRBD1. Trimming cost V 2 bases and J 2 bases; bases outside gene matches: 10. The V gene's germline CDR1 is SEHNR and CDR2 FQNEAQ (reference sequence). The CDR3 is 17 residues long. CDR3 in amino acids: CASSLISNRGLAYEQYF. The CDR3 DNA reads as TGTGCCAGCAGCTTAATCTCAAACAGGGGGCTAGCCTACGAGCAGTACTTC.

In the case of this clone: Other DNA sequences from this sample encode an identical CDR3 as well. V is TRBV18 and J is TRBJ2-1, with no clear D. This CDR3 is built from 12 residues. Germline-derived CDR1 and CDR2 are KGHSH and LQKENI. V lost 3 bases to trimming and J lost 4 bases, with 4 bases between them. CDR3 amino acids: CASSPRYNEQFF. CDR3 DNA sequence: TGTGCCAGCTCACCTCGGTACAATGAGCAGTTCTTC.